The 15 T cell receptor beta chains below come from one sample, sequenced in a study of identical twins. Via MiXCR, TCRdb re-called the 5' RACE reads, giving one row per CDR3 protein. The table shows roughly 480,000 distinct CDR3 sequences, with about 24% occurring only once. The sample was also linked to a second study, of T cells expressing NK-cell markers.

The material sequenced was CD4+ T cells sorted from blood. These receptors were collected from a woman aged 18-35 years in good health.

This clonotype was counted between two and nine times. This chain connects TRBV6-5 to TRBJ2-5, with a possible D match to TRBD2 (5 bases). The ends were cut back, 4 bases at V and 1 base at J, with 10 bases in the middle. This CDR3 region has 14 residues. CDR1 MNHEY and CDR2 SVGAGI come from the germline V gene. The CDR3 region is CASSSFRGQETQYF. The CDR3, as DNA: TGTGCCAGCAGTTCCTTCCGGGGCCAAGAGACCCAGTACTTC.

The chain has TRBV28 and TRBJ2-1, with 7 bases identical to TRBD2. The V segment lost 7 bases and the J segment 4 bases; nucleotides outside the gene matches: 10. The CDR3 extends over 15 amino acids. Looked up from germline, CDR1 is MDHEN and CDR2 is SYDVKM. The CDR3 loop is CASTGGGNLYNEQFF. The CDR3 nucleotides read TGTGCCAGCACTGGGGGGGGGAACCTATACAATGAGCAGTTCTTC.

Points on this clonotype: One base away lies a much larger clone, so this may be a sequencing read error. V and J are TRBV29-1 and TRBJ1-1; D is uncertain. The CDR3 totals 11 residues. Germline assignment: CDR1 SQVTM and CDR2 ANQGSEA. The chain's CDR3 is CGVYTDTEAFF. Here the CDR3 DNA reads TGCGGCGTTTACACAGACACTGAAGCTTTCTTT.

This clonotype was detected once. The chain joins TRBV20-1 to TRBJ2-1; D might be TRBD1 or TRBD2, each matching 5 bases. Germline-derived CDR1 and CDR2 are DFQATT and SNEGSKA (reference sequence). CDR3 length: 16 residues. Trimming took off 3 bases at V and 0 bases at J, with 15 bases between the two ends. The CDR3 here is CSARARGGSSYNEQFF. CDR3 in DNA: TGCAGTGCTAGGGCGAGGGGCGGTAGCTCCTACAATGAGCAGTTCTTC.

The J gene is TRBJ2-1, the V gene TRBV3-1, with 7 positions matching TRBD1. CDR3 length: 15 amino acids. The V segment lost 5 bases and the J segment 3 bases; nucleotides outside the gene matches: 7. The germline CDR1 and CDR2 sequences are LGHDT and YNNKEL (reference sequence). CDR3 nucleotide sequence: TGTGCCAGCAGCTACACAGGGGCCCTCTACAATGAGCAGTTCTTC. Amino acids: CASSYTGALYNEQFF.

This rearrangement joins TRBV5-4 to TRBJ2-1; D uncertain. This CDR3 is built from 15 residues. Trimming shortened V by 3 bases and J by 4 bases, and 14 bases separated the two germline ends. CDR1 and CDR2 from the germline V gene are SGHNT and YYREEE (reference sequence). Here the CDR3 DNA reads TGTGCCAGCAGCTCCCCGGCTAGGGCTTACAATGAGCAGTTCTTC. This encodes CASSSPARAYNEQFF.

This rearrangement joins TRBV20-1 to TRBJ2-3; D perhaps matches TRBD2 (5 bases). Looked up from germline, CDR1 is DFQATT and CDR2 is SNEGSKA (reference sequence). Trimming removed 0 bases at V and 9 bases at J, with 7 bases between. CDR3 length: 11 amino acids. The CDR3 loop reads CSARDWETQYF. The DNA for the CDR3 is TGCAGTGCTAGAGATTGGGAGACGCAGTATTTT.

This clonotype occurred a few times. The V call is TRBV7-3, the J call TRBJ2-7, with D possibly called TRBD1 or TRBD2 (5 bases each). V shed 4 bases and J shed 7 bases, with 14 bases lying between them. The CDR3 extends over 13 amino acids. CDR1 SGHTA and CDR2 FQGTGA come from the germline V gene. CDR3 nucleotide sequence: TGTGCCAGCAGCTCCGGGACGGCGGAGGAGCAGTACTTC. Residues: CASSSGTAEEQYF.

In this sample, this clonotype turned up a few times. This chain links TRBV30 with TRBJ2-1, with D maybe TRBD1 (5 bases). There are 13 residues in the CDR3. Germline CDR1 and CDR2: GTSNPN and SVGIG (reference sequence). Trimming took off 7 bases at V and 1 base at J, with 11 bases between the two ends. The CDR3 DNA follows: TGTGCCTACCAGGGCCGGTCCTACAATGAGCAGTTCTTC. Protein product: CAYQGRSYNEQFF.

This chain links TRBV20-1 with TRBJ1-4; 8 nucleotides match TRBD1. This CDR3 spans 17 amino acids. Trimming at V came to 5 bases and at J to 2 bases, leaving 13 bases not matched to a gene. The germline V gene has CDR1 DFQATT and CDR2 SNEGSKA (reference sequence). CDR3 residues: CSAQLGGQGATNEKLFF. The CDR3 DNA is TGCAGTGCTCAACTAGGAGGACAGGGCGCTACTAATGAAAAACTGTTTTTT.

The rearrangement joins TRBV12-3 or TRBV12-4 to TRBJ2-1; tentatively, D is TRBD1 (5 bases). The CDR3 runs to 14 residues. Trimming removed 3 bases from V and 7 bases from J, with 13 bases in between. CDR3 region: CASSLQQGRNEQFF. The CDR3 DNA sequence: TGTGCCAGCAGTTTGCAGCAGGGAAGGAATGAGCAGTTCTTC.

The chain uses TRBV7-2 and TRBJ2-1; D unresolved. The CDR3 has 15 residues. Deletions cut 5 bases from V and 1 base from J, with 12 bases between. Looked up from germline, CDR1 is SGHTA and CDR2 is FQGNSA. CDR3 amino acids: CASSPSRGSYNEQFF. CDR3 in DNA: TGTGCCAGCAGCCCTTCCCGTGGATCCTACAATGAGCAGTTCTTC. The full variable domain, completed using reference TRBV7-2 and TRBJ2-1, is GAGVSQSPSNKVTEKGKDVELRCDPISGHTALYWYRQSLGQGLEFLIYFQGNSAPDKSGLPSDRFSAERTGGSVSTLTIQRTQQEDSAVYLCASSPSRGSYNEQFFGPGTRLTVL.

This clonotype was counted a few times. The chain is built from TRBV6-5 and TRBJ1-1; D gene ambiguous. CDR1 is MNHEY, CDR2 SVGAGI, per germline. V dropped 3 bases and J dropped 0 bases, with 11 bases sitting between them. The CDR3 is made up of 15 amino acids. The CDR3 bases are TGTGCCAGCAGTTATTATCGGACGGTGAACACTGAAGCTTTCTTT. This encodes CASSYYRTVNTEAFF.

A few counts support this clonotype. The chain couples TRBV12-3 or TRBV12-4 to TRBJ2-7; TRBD1 matches at 9 bases. CDR3 length: 16 amino acids. The V gene end was trimmed by 6 bases and the J gene end by 2 bases; junction bases not matched to a gene: 11. The CDR3 DNA follows: TGTGCCAGCAGGCCAGGGACAGGGATAAACACCTACGAGCAGTACTTC. It specifies CASRPGTGINTYEQYF.

In its sample, this clonotype was seen a few times. The genes are TRBV9 and TRBJ2-7, with D possibly matching TRBD1 (5 bases). This CDR3 comprises 13 residues. The V end was cut by 3 bases, the J end by 3 bases, with 10 bases between. Germline V gene data show CDR1 as SGDLS and CDR2 as YYNGEE. The CDR3 DNA is TGTGCCAGCAGCGAGGGGCAGGACTACGAGCAGTACTTC. It encodes CASSEGQDYEQYF.